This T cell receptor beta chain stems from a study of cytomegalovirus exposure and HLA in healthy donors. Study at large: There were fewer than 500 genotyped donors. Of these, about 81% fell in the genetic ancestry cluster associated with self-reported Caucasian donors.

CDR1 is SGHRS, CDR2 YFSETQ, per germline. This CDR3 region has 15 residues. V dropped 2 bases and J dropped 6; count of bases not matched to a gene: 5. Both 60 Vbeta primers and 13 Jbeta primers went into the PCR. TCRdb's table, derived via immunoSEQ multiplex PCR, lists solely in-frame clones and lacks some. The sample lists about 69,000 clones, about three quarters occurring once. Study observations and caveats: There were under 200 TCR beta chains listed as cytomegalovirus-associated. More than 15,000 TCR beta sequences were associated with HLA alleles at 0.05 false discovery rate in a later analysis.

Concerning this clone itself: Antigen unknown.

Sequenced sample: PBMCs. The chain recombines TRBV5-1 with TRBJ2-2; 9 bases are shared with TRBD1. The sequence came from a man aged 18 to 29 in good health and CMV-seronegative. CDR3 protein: CASSFAGQGAGELFF. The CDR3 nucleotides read TGCGCCAGCAGCTTCGCGGGACAGGGTGCCGGGGAGCTGTTTTTT.